This is a list of T cell receptor beta chains from one sample in a study of cytomegalovirus exposure and HLA in healthy donors. The method was immunoSEQ multiplex PCR; TCRdb's version includes in-frame clones alone and lacks a portion of them. The repertoire holds 95,000 to 150,000 clones, with around 66% as singletons. Sequencing was done on a sample of PBMCs. These receptors all come from a woman in her forties in good health and CMV-seropositive. The CDR3 runs from the conserved cysteine through the conserved F or W. A D gene is named only where the DNA matches it firmly. Size tells how often a clone was seen (once, few, many) or the class of an expanded clone, and some rows leave it out.

cdr3_aa cdr3_nt v_call clone_size j_call d_call
CASSGAGGVGNQPQHF TGTGCCAGCAGTGGGGCAGGGGGTGTGGGCAATCAGCCCCAGCATTTT TRBV28 few TRBJ1-5 TRBD1
CASSLQGANYGYPF TGCGCCAGCAGCTTGCAAGGGGCGAACTATGGCTACCCCTTC TRBV5-1 - TRBJ1-2 -
CASSFRTGTQETQYF TGTGCCAGCAGTTTTAGGACAGGGACCCAAGAGACCCAGTACTTC TRBV27 - TRBJ2-5 TRBD1
CASRRTSGSITDTQYF TGTGCCAGCCGTCGGACTAGCGGGTCTATCACAGATACGCAGTATTTT TRBV4-2 - TRBJ2-3 TRBD2
CASSSDRVGNYGYTF TGTGCCAGCAGCTCGGACAGGGTTGGAAACTATGGCTACACCTTC TRBV7-9 few TRBJ1-2 TRBD1
CASSSTSGGTNTGELFF TGTGCCAGCAGCTCGACTAGCGGGGGGACAAACACCGGGGAGCTGTTTTTT TRBV7-9 few TRBJ2-2 TRBD2
CASIDRQGGRNEQFF TGTGCCAGCATTGATCGACAGGGGGGTCGCAATGAGCAGTTCTTC TRBV6-1 - TRBJ2-1 TRBD1
CAISEDQAGKTYEQYF TGTGCCATCAGTGAGGATCAAGCGGGGAAAACCTACGAGCAGTACTTC TRBV10-3 - TRBJ2-7 TRBD2
CASRPGQMNTEAFF TGTGCCAGCAGACCGGGACAGATGAACACTGAAGCTTTCTTT TRBV6-5 - TRBJ1-1 TRBD1
CASSMGQDYGYTF TGTGCCAGTAGTATGGGTCAGGACTATGGCTACACCTTC TRBV19 - TRBJ1-2 -
CASSFSGRGATNEKLFF TGTGCCAGCAGCTTCTCCGGCAGGGGTGCAACTAATGAAAAACTGTTTTTT TRBV7-9 - TRBJ1-4 -
CASSSPSGRSTGELFF TGTGCCAGCAGCAGTCCTAGCGGGAGGTCCACCGGGGAGCTGTTTTTT TRBV9 once TRBJ2-2 TRBD2
CASSQDGTGNEKLFF TGCGCCAGCAGCCAAGATGGGACAGGTAATGAAAAACTGTTTTTT TRBV4-1 - TRBJ1-4 TRBD1
CASNRRDFSSNQPQHF TGTGCCTCCAACCGCAGGGATTTTTCGAGCAATCAGCCCCAGCATTTT TRBV28 few TRBJ1-5 -
CASSSTGTSDEQYF TGTGCCAGCAGCTCCACCGGGACTAGCGACGAGCAGTACTTC TRBV7-6 few TRBJ2-7 TRBD2
CASSQSSQVSTEAFF TGTGCCAGCAGCCAAAGCTCCCAGGTTAGCACTGAAGCTTTCTTT TRBV7-9 few TRBJ1-1 -
CASSRETSGVGELFF TGTGCCAGCAGCAGGGAGACTAGCGGGGTCGGGGAGCTGTTTTTT TRBV2 - TRBJ2-2 TRBD2
CASSRGQGNLLTNTGELFF TGTGCCAGCAGTCGGGGACAGGGAAACTTACTGACAAACACCGGGGAGCTGTTTTTT TRBV27 - TRBJ2-2 TRBD1
CASSYNRQRVNSPLHF TGTGCCAGCAGTTACAACCGACAGCGGGTAAATTCACCCCTCCACTTT TRBV6-5 - TRBJ1-6 -
CASSGASDTQYF TGTGCCAGCAGTGGGGCCTCAGATACGCAGTATTTT TRBV25-1 - TRBJ2-3 -
CASRVGGVTDTQYF TGTGCCAGCAGGGTGGGAGGAGTTACAGATACGCAGTATTTT TRBV7-9 - TRBJ2-3 -
CAISVGGVGELFF TGTGCCATCAGTGTGGGAGGGGTCGGGGAGCTGTTTTTT TRBV10-3 - TRBJ2-2 TRBD2
CASSPRSEWDEKLFF TGTGCCAGCTCACCACGGAGTGAATGGGATGAAAAACTGTTTTTT TRBV18 once TRBJ1-4 -
CSADDRVEQFF TGCAGTGCCGACGACAGGGTAGAGCAGTTCTTC TRBV20-1 - TRBJ2-1 TRBD1
CASSHSRTGATKTQYF TGTGCCAGCAGCCATTCACGGACAGGGGCAACGAAGACCCAGTACTTC TRBV4-2 - TRBJ2-5 TRBD1
CASSYQGVAGVGTYEQYF TGTGCCAGCAGCTACCAGGGGGTAGCGGGAGTCGGGACCTACGAGCAGTACTTC TRBV7-8 few TRBJ2-7 TRBD2
CASSNPGQAWAYSNQPQHF TGTGCCAGCTCGAACCCGGGACAGGCCTGGGCTTATAGCAATCAGCCCCAGCATTTT TRBV27 - TRBJ1-5 TRBD1
CASSPGQGDEKLFF TGTGCCAGCAGCCCGGGACAGGGGGATGAAAAACTGTTTTTT TRBV7-2 few TRBJ1-4 TRBD1
CASSFPGPNQPQHF TGTGCCAGCAGTTTCCCAGGGCCCAATCAGCCCCAGCATTTT TRBV6-5 - TRBJ1-5 -